This T cell receptor beta chain was obtained from a study of early T cells in non-severe SARS-CoV-2 infection. The overall study: Chains from this unsorted whole-blood bulk RNA could not be paired. Study findings and constraints: Matching with VDJdb favored anti-spike CD8 responses (missing private and CD4 specificities).

Unique molecular identifiers were affixed to single, distinct cDNA molecules. TCRdb reprocessed the 5' RACE reads via MiXCR and lists one record per CDR3 protein. This sample has about 64,000 distinct CDR3 sequences; over 9.5% occur once, and the top ten carry more than 1.2%. This clonotype was detected a few times. What it recognizes is unknown. The junction shows a germline mismatch at one end, possibly a read error. The CDR3 spans 16 residues. Per germline, CDR1 SSHAT and CDR2 FNYEAQ (reference sequence). The material was whole blood, obtained at baseline. The J gene is TRBJ2-1, the V gene TRBV7-7, with 12 bases that match TRBD2. The source is an adult who was a healthcare worker with PCR-confirmed SARS-CoV-2 infection or an uninfected control (not recorded which). The CDR3 reads CASSATSGGSYNEQFF. CDR3 DNA sequence: TGTGCTAGCAGCGCTACTAGCGGGGGGTCTTACAATGAGCAGTTCTTC. Variable domain in full (rest from reference TRBV7-7 and TRBJ2-1): GAGVSQSPRYKVTKRGQDVTLRCDPISSHATLYWYQQALGQGPEFLTYFNYEAQPDKSGLPSDRFSAERPEGSISTLTIQRTEQRDSAMYRCASSATSGGSYNEQFFGPGTRLTVL.